This T cell receptor (beta chain) emerged from a study of control samples from healthy donors and cancer patients. Repertoires were generated with immunoSEQ multiplex PCR, while TCRdb's copy carries only in-frame clones and drops some. Of around 130,000 clones listed, 70% to 90% are singletons. This CDR3 is 15 amino acids long. Germline CDR1 reads SEHNR; CDR2 reads FQNEAQ (reference sequence). V lost 1 base and J 4 bases, leaving 10 bases between the germline ends. The TCR comes from a man between 45 and 60 years old in good health. Sequences were obtained from blood. The rearrangement uses TRBV7-9 and TRBJ2-2; D may be TRBD2 (5 bases). The CDR3 DNA is TGTGCCAGCAGCTTAGTAAGGGCGGGCACCGGGGAGCTGTTTTTT. It is translated as CASSLVRAGTGELFF.